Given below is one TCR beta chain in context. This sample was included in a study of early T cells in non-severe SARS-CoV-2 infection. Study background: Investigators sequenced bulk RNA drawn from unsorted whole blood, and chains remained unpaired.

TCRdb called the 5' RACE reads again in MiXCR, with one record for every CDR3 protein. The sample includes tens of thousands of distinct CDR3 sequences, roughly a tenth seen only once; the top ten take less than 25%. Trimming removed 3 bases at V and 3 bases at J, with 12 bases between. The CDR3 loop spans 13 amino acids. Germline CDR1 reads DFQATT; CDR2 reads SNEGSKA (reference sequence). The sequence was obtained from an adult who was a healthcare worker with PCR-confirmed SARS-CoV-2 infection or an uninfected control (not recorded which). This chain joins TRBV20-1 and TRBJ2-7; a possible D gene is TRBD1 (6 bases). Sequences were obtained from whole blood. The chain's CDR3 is CSASGGGVYEQYF. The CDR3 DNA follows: TGCAGTGCTAGCGGTGGGGGCGTCTACGAGCAGTACTTC.